The next 28 T cell receptor beta chains were all read from a single sample in a study of post-analysis software for immune sequencing data. Study-wide findings and caveats: Higher frequency in patients than in controls was seen for roughly five TRBV segments, with TRBV5-6, TRBV5-1 and TRBV20-1 among them.

These receptors' targets are unknown. TCR beta cDNA libraries included unique molecular identifiers. TCRdb reanalysed the PCR reads using MiXCR and keeps one entry per CDR3 protein. In the table there are hundreds of thousands of distinct CDR3 sequences, about 40% of which are singletons. The sample comprised blood. The receptors were sampled from a girl between 5 and 17 years old with multiple sclerosis.

This clonotype was counted at least ten times. V is TRBV9 and J is TRBJ2-1; D uncertain. V lost 0 bases, J lost 0 bases, and 7 bases lay in between. The V gene's germline CDR1 is SGDLS and CDR2 YYNGEE. The CDR3 has 15 residues. Written as DNA, the CDR3 is TGTGCCAGCAGCGTAGAGATTAGCTCCTACAATGAGCAGTTCTTC. As protein: CASSVEISSYNEQFF. Full variable domain (outside the CDR3, taken from reference TRBV9 and TRBJ2-1): DSGVTQTPKHLITATGQRVTLRCSPRSGDLSVYWYQQSLDQGLQFLIQYYNGEERAKGNILERFSAQQFPDLHSELNLSSLELGDSALYFCASSVEISSYNEQFFGPGTRLTVL.

In regard to this clonotype: One end of the junction varies from germline; a read error may be responsible. This chain connects TRBV6-6 to TRBJ1-3; D is unclear. The CDR3 has 14 residues. Germline V CDR1 and CDR2: MNHNY, SVGAGI (reference sequence). The DNA of the CDR3 is TGTACCAGCAGTCACCTTAGCTCTGGAAACGCCATATATTTT. Protein: CTSSHLSSGNAIYF.

This clonotype was found many times. The chain recombines TRBV3-1 with TRBJ1-2; D is perhaps TRBD1 (5 bases). Trimming shortened V by 7 bases and J by 4 bases, and 10 bases separated the two germline ends. Germline-derived CDR1 and CDR2 are LGHDT and YNNKEL (reference sequence). The length of the CDR3 is 12 residues. The CDR3 DNA sequence: TGTGCCAGCAACCAGGGCGGCTATGGCTACACCTTC. Translation: CASNQGGYGYTF. Using reference TRBV3-1 and TRBJ1-2 for the parts outside the CDR3, the full variable domain is DTAVSQTPKYLVTQMGNDKSIKCEQNLGHDTMYWYKQDSKKFLKIMFSYNNKELIINETVPNRFSPKSPDKAHLNLHINSLELGDSAVYFCASNQGGYGYTFGSGTRLTVV.

The chain joins TRBV6-2 or TRBV6-3 to TRBJ2-3; D remains unclear. Germline V gene lookup returns CDR1 MNHEY and CDR2 SVGEGT. V lost 0 bases and J lost 0, with 13 bases in between. CDR3 length: 17 residues. The CDR3 is CASSYSVRRPSTDTQYF. The CDR3 DNA is TGTGCCAGCAGTTACTCGGTCAGGAGACCAAGCACAGATACGCAGTATTTT.

The chain links TRBV3-1 to TRBJ1-3; TRBD1 agrees at 8 bases. Germline CDR1 and CDR2: LGHDT and YNNKEL (reference sequence). This CDR3 is built from 17 residues. V trimming: 2 bases; J trimming: 2 bases; junction bases outside the gene matches: 8. The CDR3 spells CASSQTQGALAGNTIYF. The CDR3 bases are TGTGCCAGCAGCCAAACGCAGGGGGCTTTGGCTGGAAACACCATATATTTT.

This clonotype was counted ten times or more. J is TRBJ2-1 and V is TRBV19; perhaps TRBD2 as D (5 bases). There are 15 residues in the CDR3. Germline assignment: CDR1 LNHDA and CDR2 SQIVND (reference sequence). Trimming pared 0 bases from V and 9 bases from J, leaving 15 bases between. The CDR3 coding sequence is TGTGCCAGTAGTATAGAGGCGGGTGATGGCACTGAGCAGTTCTTC. Its translation: CASSIEAGDGTEQFF.

As regards this clonotype: This may come from a read error, since a much larger clone is one base off. The chain's CDR3 is CASSLEGTDYNEQYF. DNA for the CDR3: TGTGCCAGCAGCTTAGAAGGGACAGACTACAATGAGCAGTACTTC. This rearrangement joins TRBV7-2 to TRBJ2-5; the match to TRBD1 covers 7 bases. V dropped 1 base and J dropped 11; count of bases not matched to a gene: 13. Germline lookup yields CDR1 SGHTA and CDR2 FQGNSA. The CDR3 spans 15 residues.

The V gene is TRBV12-3 or TRBV12-4, the J gene TRBJ2-7; possibly TRBD1 for D (6 bases). V lost 3 bases, J lost 1 base, and 16 bases lay in between. The CDR3 runs 16 residues. The CDR3 here is CASSFGPKTGSYEQYF. The DNA for the CDR3 is TGTGCCAGCAGTTTCGGGCCCAAGACAGGATCCTACGAGCAGTACTTC.

CDR3 nucleotides: TGTGCCAGCAGTTTTTCCATGGGGGGCGCAATGAGTTCCGCTGAAGCTTTCTTT. Its translation is CASSFSMGGAMSSAEAFF. The V gene is TRBV12-3 or TRBV12-4, the J gene TRBJ1-1; tentative D call: TRBD1 (6 bases). The CDR3 has 18 residues. V was shortened by 3 bases and J by 6 bases, with 26 bases between the two germline ends.

This clonotype was picked up one time. The chain carries TRBV11-3 and TRBJ2-2; 8 bases agree with TRBD1. CDR1 is SGHNT and CDR2 is YENEEA in the germline V gene. The V gene end was trimmed by 0 bases and the J gene end by 5 bases; junction bases not matched to a gene: 5. There are 16 residues in the CDR3. CDR3 coding DNA: TGTGCCAGCAGCTTAGAACGCAGGGGGCGAACCGGGGAGCTGTTTTTT. It specifies CASSLERRGRTGELFF.

This clonotype was recorded many times. The rearrangement joins TRBV6-5 to TRBJ2-7, with a possible D match to TRBD1 (6 bases). V lost 6 bases to trimming and J lost 1 base, with 16 bases between them. The CDR3 runs 15 residues. The germline V gene has CDR1 MNHEY and CDR2 SVGAGI. CDR3 sequence: CASSSTGLGSYEQYF. CDR3 nucleotide sequence: TGTGCCAGCAGCAGCACAGGGTTAGGGTCCTACGAGCAGTACTTC.

On this clonotype: With a much larger clone just one base away, this may be a read error. The CDR3 end shows no conserved phenylalanine or tryptophan, and so a read error is likely. The chain recombines TRBV25-1 with TRBJ1-5; D gene uncertain. V lost 3 bases to trimming and J lost 1 base, with 4 bases between them. CDR1 MGHDK and CDR2 SYGVNS come from the germline V gene. The length of the CDR3 is 13 residues. CDR3 DNA: TGTGCCAGCAGTGATCAAAGCAATCAGCCCCAGCATTTA. It specifies CASSDQSNQPQHL.

Notes on this clonotype: A read error may explain this, as a much larger clone is one base away. CDR3 region: CASRTDRVGQYF. The CDR3 region has the DNA TGTGCCAGCAGAACTGACAGGGTTGGGCAGTACTTC. The chain uses TRBV12-3 or TRBV12-4 and TRBJ2-5, with TRBD1 matching over 7 bases. J was trimmed by 11 bases and V by 6 bases; bases with no gene match: 9. CDR3 length: 12 residues.

At least ten counts were recorded for this clonotype. This chain links TRBV13 with TRBJ2-4, with 7 bases that match TRBD1. The CDR3 totals 14 residues. CDR1 is PRHDT, CDR2 FYEKMQ, per germline (reference sequence). V was clipped by 5 bases and J by 9 bases; unmatched bases: 10. This chain's CDR3 is CASSLRGTVPIQYF. CDR3 DNA: TGTGCCAGCAGCCTAAGAGGGACAGTACCCATTCAGTACTTC.

This clonotype was picked up a small number of times. A read error may produce the germline difference seen at one junction end. V usage is TRBV28 and J usage is TRBJ2-7, with a possible D match to TRBD2 (5 bases). CDR1 and CDR2 (germline): MDHEN, SYDVKM. This CDR3 region has 14 residues. As DNA, the CDR3 is TGTGCCAACAGTCCCCTTGGAGGTAACTACGAGCAGTACTTC. Translated, it gives CANSPLGGNYEQYF. Combining the CDR3 with reference TRBV28 and TRBJ2-7 gives the whole variable domain DVKVTQSSRYLVKRTGEKVFLECVQDMDHENMFWYRQDPGLGLRLIYFSYDVKMKEKGDIPEGYSVSREKKERFSLILESASTNQTSMYLCANSPLGGNYEQYFGPGTRLTVT.

Ten or more counts support this clonotype. V usage is TRBV29-1 and J usage is TRBJ2-1; 8 bases map to TRBD2. The CDR3 loop spans 13 amino acids. Trimming took 7 bases from V and 2 from J; bases not matched to a gene: 4. Per germline, CDR1 SQVTM and CDR2 ANQGSEA. CDR3 in DNA: TGCAGCGGGGGGACTAGTACCTACAATGAGCAGTTCTTC. It translates to CSGGTSTYNEQFF.

The chain combines TRBV20-1 with TRBJ2-3; possibly TRBD2 for D (6 bases). Deletions cut 0 bases from V and 0 bases from J, with 13 bases between. The length of the CDR3 is 16 residues. Germline lookup yields CDR1 DFQATT and CDR2 SNEGSKA (reference sequence). This chain's CDR3 is CSARDWGGASTDTQYF. CDR3 nucleotide sequence: TGCAGTGCTAGAGATTGGGGCGGGGCTAGCACAGATACGCAGTATTTT.

The genes are TRBV7-2 and TRBJ2-5; unclear D gene. The CDR3 is 14 amino acids. V was pared by 1 base and J by 5 bases, with 11 bases between. CDR1 SGHTA and CDR2 FQGNSA come from the germline V gene. The CDR3 loop reads CASSLGLFDETQYF. Here the CDR3 DNA reads TGTGCCAGCAGCTTAGGTCTATTTGATGAGACCCAGTACTTC.

There are many counts of this clonotype. The chain employs TRBV20-1 and TRBJ2-5, with 9 bases aligning to TRBD2. The CDR3 is 15 residues long. Germline V gene lookup returns CDR1 DFQATT and CDR2 SNEGSKA (reference sequence). With 0 bases clipped from V and 5 bases from J, the junction kept 7 bases outside the gene matches. In DNA, the CDR3 is TGCAGTGCTAGAGACGGCGGGGGGGCCGGGGAGACCCAGTACTTC. Protein: CSARDGGGAGETQYF.

About this clonotype itself: A much larger clone sits a single nucleotide away, making a read error possible. The chain recombines TRBV6-4 with TRBJ2-3; 9 positions agree with TRBD2. CDR1 is MRHNA and CDR2 is SNTAGT in the germline V gene. The V segment lost 2 bases and the J segment 3 bases; nucleotides outside the gene matches: 0. The CDR3 spans 14 residues. CDR3 loop: CASSDTSGTDTQYF. CDR3 DNA sequence: TGTGCCAGCAGTGACACTAGCGGGACAGATACGCAGTATTTT.

The table lists this clonotype with a few counts. The chain couples TRBV20-1 to TRBJ2-3; TRBD2 matches 13 bases. The V gene end was trimmed by 0 bases and the J gene end by 5 bases; junction bases not matched to a gene: 11. The CDR3 contains 18 residues. Germline CDR1 and CDR2: DFQATT and SNEGSKA (reference sequence). CDR3 sequence (DNA): TGCAGTGCTAGAGACCCACTAGCGGGAGGGCCGGTGAGAGATACGCAGTATTTT. Translated: CSARDPLAGGPVRDTQYF.

This clonotype was seen only once. V is TRBV29-1 and J is TRBJ2-3; 7 bases are a match to TRBD1. This CDR3 contains 15 residues. Germline V gene sequence: CDR1 SQVTM, CDR2 ANQGSEA. Unmatched junction bases numbered 8, after V lost 4 bases and J lost 1 base. CDR3 nucleotide sequence: TGCAGCGTTGTGACGACAGGGAAAGGCACAGATACGCAGTATTTT. Amino acids: CSVVTTGKGTDTQYF.

This clonotype was seen repeatedly, ten times or more. V usage is TRBV5-4 and J usage is TRBJ2-1; 7 bases fit TRBD2. The CDR3 contains 13 residues. Germline V gene sequence: CDR1 SGHNT, CDR2 YYREEE (reference sequence). J was trimmed by 10 bases and V by 7 bases; bases with no gene match: 11. The CDR3 DNA follows: TGTGCCAGCGAGCGGGACGGTGGCGGCGAGCAGTTCTTC. This encodes CASERDGGGEQFF.

This clonotype was observed a handful of times. The gene calls are TRBV7-8 and TRBJ1-1; D uncertain. This CDR3 has 13 amino acids. The germline V gene encodes CDR1 SGHVS and CDR2 FQNEAQ. Trimming removed 4 bases at V and 4 bases at J, with 10 bases between. DNA for the CDR3: TGTGCCAGCAGCTACGGGTCGGCCACTGAAGCTTTCTTT. This gives the protein CASSYGSATEAFF.

The chain uses TRBV7-2 and TRBJ2-2, with D hard to call. This CDR3 is 16 amino acids long. Germline lookup yields CDR1 SGHTA and CDR2 FQGNSA. Deletions cut 2 bases from V and 5 bases from J, with 15 bases between. This chain's CDR3 is CASSLTHTQSTGELFF. The CDR3 DNA reads as TGTGCCAGCAGCTTAACCCATACACAGAGTACCGGGGAGCTGTTTTTT.

This clonotype was seen a few times. This chain uses TRBV5-1 with TRBJ1-1; D may be TRBD1 (6 bases). Germline loops: CDR1 SGHRS, CDR2 YFSETQ. The CDR3 contains 16 residues. Trimming left V 4 bases short and J 1 base short, with 17 bases between. This CDR3 reads CASSPLWGPTNTEAFF. The DNA of the CDR3 is TGCGCCAGCAGCCCCCTTTGGGGGCCCACGAACACTGAAGCTTTCTTT. The full variable domain, completed using reference TRBV5-1 and TRBJ1-1, is KAGVTQTPRYLIKTRGQQVTLSCSPISGHRSVSWYQQTPGQGLQFLFEYFSETQRNKGNFPGRFSGRQFSNSRSEMNVSTLELGDSALYLCASSPLWGPTNTEAFFGQGTRLTVV.

Note on this clonotype: A much larger clone lies a single base off, so this may be a read error. The chain joins TRBV28 to TRBJ2-7; D is perhaps TRBD1 (5 bases). There are 13 residues in the CDR3. Trimming pared 10 bases from V and 2 bases from J, leaving 15 bases between. Looked up from germline, CDR1 is MDHEN and CDR2 is SYDVKM. CDR3 sequence reads: CANNRLSPYEQYF. In nucleotides, the CDR3 is TGTGCCAACAACAGGCTTTCCCCCTACGAGCAGTACTTC.

This clonotype was seen a few times. This may be a read error, as it is one base from a much larger clone. V usage is TRBV18 and J usage is TRBJ2-1; D unresolved. This CDR3 spans 15 amino acids. Trimming removed 10 bases at V and 2 bases at J, with 18 bases between. Germline loops: CDR1 KGHSH, CDR2 LQKENI. The CDR3 DNA is TGTGCCATCACGACAACCCATGGACCCTACAATGAGCAGTTCTTC. Protein product: CAITTTHGPYNEQFF.